The TCR beta chain under discussion was sequenced for a study of shared clonotypes between healthy human individuals. For this clone: Other DNA variants within this sample encode the same CDR3.

Germline V CDR1 and CDR2: DFQATT, SNEGSKA (reference sequence). This CDR3 has 11 residues. Trimming shortened V by 4 bases and J by 9 bases, and 10 bases separated the two germline ends. How the authors handled the data: ImmunoSEQ supplied junction-only sequences lacking quality scores, so filtering was different. Method: immunoSEQ multiplex PCR; TCRdb's copy keeps in-frame clones and lacks some. Clone size and V and J calls were adopted from that table, with D and trimming inferred from the DNA. The sample yields some 470,000 clones, about three quarters seen once. The sequenced sample consisted of PBMCs. This chain uses TRBV20-1 with TRBJ2-1, with a possible D match to TRBD1 (5 bases). The receptor's source is a woman aged 40 to 55 in good health. Some clones in this sample may be carry-over from other donors' samples. CDR3 in amino acids: CSANRLGEQFF. CDR3 nucleotide sequence: TGCAGTGCTAACAGGTTGGGTGAGCAGTTCTTC.